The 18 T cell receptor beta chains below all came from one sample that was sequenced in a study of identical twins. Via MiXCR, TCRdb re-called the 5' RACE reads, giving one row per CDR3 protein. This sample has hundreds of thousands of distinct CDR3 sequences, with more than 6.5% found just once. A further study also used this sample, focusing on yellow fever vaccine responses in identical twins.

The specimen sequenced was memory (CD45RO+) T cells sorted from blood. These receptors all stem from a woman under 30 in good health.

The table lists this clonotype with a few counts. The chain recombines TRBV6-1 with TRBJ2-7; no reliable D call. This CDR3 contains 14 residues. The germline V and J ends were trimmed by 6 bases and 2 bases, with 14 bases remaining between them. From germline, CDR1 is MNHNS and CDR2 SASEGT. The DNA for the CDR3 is TGTGCCAGCAGCCGCAGCTGGGCTACCTACGAGCAGTACTTC. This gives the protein CASSRSWATYEQYF.

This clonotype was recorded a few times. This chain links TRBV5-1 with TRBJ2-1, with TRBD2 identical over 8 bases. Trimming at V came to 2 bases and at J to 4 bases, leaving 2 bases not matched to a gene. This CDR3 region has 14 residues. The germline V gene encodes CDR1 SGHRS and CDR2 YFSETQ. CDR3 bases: TGCGCCAGCAGCTTTGGGACTAGGTACAATGAGCAGTTCTTC. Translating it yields CASSFGTRYNEQFF.

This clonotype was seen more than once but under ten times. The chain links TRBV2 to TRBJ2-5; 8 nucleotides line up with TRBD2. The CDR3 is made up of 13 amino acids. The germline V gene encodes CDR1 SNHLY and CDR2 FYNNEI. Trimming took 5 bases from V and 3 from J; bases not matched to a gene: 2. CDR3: CASSQTSEETQYF. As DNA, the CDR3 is TGTGCCAGCAGTCAGACTAGCGAAGAGACCCAGTACTTC.

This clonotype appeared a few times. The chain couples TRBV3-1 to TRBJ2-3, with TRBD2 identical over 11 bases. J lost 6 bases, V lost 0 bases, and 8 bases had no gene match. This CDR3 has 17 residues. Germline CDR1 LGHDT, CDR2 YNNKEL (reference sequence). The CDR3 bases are TGTGCCAGCAGCCAAGACCCTCTAGCGGGGGGCCTTGATACGCAGTATTTT. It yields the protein CASSQDPLAGGLDTQYF.

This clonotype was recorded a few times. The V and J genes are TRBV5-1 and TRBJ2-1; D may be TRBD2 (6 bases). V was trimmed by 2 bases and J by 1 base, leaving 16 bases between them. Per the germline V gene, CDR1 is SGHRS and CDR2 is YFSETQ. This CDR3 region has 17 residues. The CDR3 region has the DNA TGCGCCAGCAGCTTAGTTGGGGGACTCTTATCCTACAATGAGCAGTTCTTC. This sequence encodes CASSLVGGLLSYNEQFF. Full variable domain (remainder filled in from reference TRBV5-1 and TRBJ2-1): KAGVTQTPRYLIKTRGQQVTLSCSPISGHRSVSWYQQTPGQGLQFLFEYFSETQRNKGNFPGRFSGRQFSNSRSEMNVSTLELGDSALYLCASSLVGGLLSYNEQFFGPGTRLTVL.

CDR3 DNA sequence: TGCACCAGCACCCGGGACGGGGGCAATGAGCAGTTCTTC. It codes for CTSTRDGGNEQFF. The V and J genes are TRBV1 and TRBJ2-1; the D call in the table, TRBD1, was not verified against the DNA. TRBV1 counts as a pseudogene. The CDR3 covers 13 residues.

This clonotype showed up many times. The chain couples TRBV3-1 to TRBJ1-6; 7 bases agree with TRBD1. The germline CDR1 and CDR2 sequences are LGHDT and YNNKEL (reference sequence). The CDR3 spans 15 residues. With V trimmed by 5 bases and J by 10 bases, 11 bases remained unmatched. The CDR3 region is CASSNARTGGSPLHF. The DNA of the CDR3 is TGTGCCAGCAGCAACGCTCGGACAGGCGGGTCACCCCTCCACTTT.

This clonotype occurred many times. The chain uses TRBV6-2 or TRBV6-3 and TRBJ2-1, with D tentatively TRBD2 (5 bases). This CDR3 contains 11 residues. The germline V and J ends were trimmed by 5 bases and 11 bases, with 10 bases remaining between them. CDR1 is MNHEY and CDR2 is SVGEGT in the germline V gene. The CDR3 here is CASSPRTQQFF. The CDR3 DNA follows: TGTGCCAGCAGTCCCAGGACTCAGCAGTTCTTC.

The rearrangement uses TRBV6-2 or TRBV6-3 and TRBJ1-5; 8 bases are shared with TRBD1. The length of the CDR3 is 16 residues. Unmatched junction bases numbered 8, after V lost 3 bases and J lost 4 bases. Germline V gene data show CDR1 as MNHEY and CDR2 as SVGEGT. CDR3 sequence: CASSYDRGLANQPQHF. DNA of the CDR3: TGTGCCAGCAGTTATGACAGGGGCCTAGCAAATCAGCCCCAGCATTTT.

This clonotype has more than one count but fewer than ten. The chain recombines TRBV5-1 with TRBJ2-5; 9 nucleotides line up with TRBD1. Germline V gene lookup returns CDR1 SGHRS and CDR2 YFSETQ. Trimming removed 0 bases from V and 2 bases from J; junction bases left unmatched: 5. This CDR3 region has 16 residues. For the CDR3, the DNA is TGCGCCAGCAGCTTGGCGGGACAGGGAGGGCAAGAGACCCAGTACTTC. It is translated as CASSLAGQGGQETQYF.

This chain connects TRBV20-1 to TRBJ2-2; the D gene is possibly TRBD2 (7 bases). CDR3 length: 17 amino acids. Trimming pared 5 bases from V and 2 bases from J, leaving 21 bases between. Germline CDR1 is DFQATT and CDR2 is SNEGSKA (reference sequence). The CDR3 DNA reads TGCAGTGCTGAGGGGGGAGGGGGAGGGAGAAACACCGGGGAGCTGTTTTTT. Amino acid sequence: CSAEGGGGGRNTGELFF.

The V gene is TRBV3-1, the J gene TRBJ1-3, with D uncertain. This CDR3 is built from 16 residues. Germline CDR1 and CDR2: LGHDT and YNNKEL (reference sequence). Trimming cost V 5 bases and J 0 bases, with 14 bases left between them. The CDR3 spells CASSATSFSSGNTIYF. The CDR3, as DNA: TGTGCCAGCAGCGCTACCTCGTTTTCCTCTGGAAACACCATATATTTT.

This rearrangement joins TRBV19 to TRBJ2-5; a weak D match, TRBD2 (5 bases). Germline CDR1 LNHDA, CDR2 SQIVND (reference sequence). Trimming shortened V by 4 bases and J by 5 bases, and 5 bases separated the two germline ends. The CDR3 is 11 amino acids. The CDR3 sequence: CASSTSETQYF. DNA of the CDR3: TGTGCCAGTAGTACTAGCGAGACCCAGTACTTC.

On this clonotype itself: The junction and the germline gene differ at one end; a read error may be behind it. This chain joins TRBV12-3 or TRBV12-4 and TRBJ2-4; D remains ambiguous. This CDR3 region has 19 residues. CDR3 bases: TGTACCAGCAGCCCTACCCGGGCAGGAGATCAAATAGCCAAAAACATTCAGTACTTC. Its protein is CTSSPTRAGDQIAKNIQYF.

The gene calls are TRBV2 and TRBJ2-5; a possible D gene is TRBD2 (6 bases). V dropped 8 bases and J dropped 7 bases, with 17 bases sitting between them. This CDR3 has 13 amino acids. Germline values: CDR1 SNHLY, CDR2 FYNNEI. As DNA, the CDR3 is TGTGCCAGCGGGAGGACTGTCGGGGGGACCCAGTACTTC. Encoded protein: CASGRTVGGTQYF.

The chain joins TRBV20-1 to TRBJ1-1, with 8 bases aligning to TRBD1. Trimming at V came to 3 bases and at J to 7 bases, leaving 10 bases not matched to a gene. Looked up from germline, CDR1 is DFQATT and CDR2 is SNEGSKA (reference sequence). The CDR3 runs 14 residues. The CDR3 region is CSASPTGVIGEAFF. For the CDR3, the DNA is TGCAGTGCTAGTCCGACAGGGGTTATCGGTGAAGCTTTCTTT.

The CDR3 coding sequence is TGTGCCAGCAGTCCCCTGACTAGCGGAGCAGATACGCAGTATTTT. Translation: CASSPLTSGADTQYF. The chain has TRBV6-2 or TRBV6-3 and TRBJ2-3, with 9 bases identical to TRBD2. V gave up 5 bases and J gave up 4 bases; unmatched junction bases: 7. CDR1 is MNHEY, CDR2 SVGEGT, per germline. CDR3 length equals 15 residues.

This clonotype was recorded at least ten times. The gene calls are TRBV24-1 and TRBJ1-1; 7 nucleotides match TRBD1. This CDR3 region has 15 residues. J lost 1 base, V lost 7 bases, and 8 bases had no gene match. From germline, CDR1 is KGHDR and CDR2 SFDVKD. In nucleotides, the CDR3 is TGTGCCACCAGAAGATCGGGACAGACGAACACTGAAGCTTTCTTT. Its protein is CATRRSGQTNTEAFF.